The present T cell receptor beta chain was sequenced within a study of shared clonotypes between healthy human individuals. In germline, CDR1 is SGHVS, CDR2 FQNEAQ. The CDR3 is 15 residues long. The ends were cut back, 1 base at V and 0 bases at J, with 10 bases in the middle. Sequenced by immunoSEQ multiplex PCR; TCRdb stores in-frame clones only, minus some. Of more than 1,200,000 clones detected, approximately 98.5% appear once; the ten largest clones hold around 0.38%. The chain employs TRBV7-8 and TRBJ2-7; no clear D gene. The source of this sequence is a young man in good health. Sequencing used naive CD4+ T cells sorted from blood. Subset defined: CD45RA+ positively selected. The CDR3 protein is CASSLEGRSSYEQYF. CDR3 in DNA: TGTGCCAGCAGCTTAGAGGGCAGGAGCTCCTACGAGCAGTACTTC. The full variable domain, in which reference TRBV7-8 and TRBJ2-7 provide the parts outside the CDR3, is GAGVSQSPRYKVAKRGQDVALRCDPISGHVSLFWYQQALGQGPEFLTYFQNEAQLDKSGLPSDRFFAERPEGSVSTLKIQRTQQEDSAVYLCASSLEGRSSYEQYFGPGTRLTVT.